Listed below are T cell receptor beta chains from one sample, sequenced in a study of OX40 agonist ivuxolimab in advanced cancers. Profiled with immunoSEQ multiplex PCR; TCRdb holds only in-frame clones, not every one. Of around 40,000 clones in the sample, approximately 80% were seen once. Sequencing was performed on CD4+ or CD8+ T cells sorted from blood, taken in a trial of the OX40 agonist ivuxolimab. Receptors were obtained from an adult with an advanced solid tumor such as melanoma, head and neck, liver or kidney cancer. Each CDR3 is given with its conserved first and last residue. A D gene is named only where the DNA matches it firmly. A row's size may be missing; if present it is once, few, many or a size class.

TRBJ1-2	.	TRBV27	15	.	CASRVGGASVYGYTF	TGTGCCAGCAGGGTCGGTGGGGCCTCGGTCTATGGCTACACCTTC
TRBJ1-5	TRBD1	TRBV27	15	once	CASSLGTGGNQPQHF	TGTGCCAGCAGTTTAGGGACAGGGGGTAATCAGCCCCAGCATTTT
TRBJ2-7	TRBD1	TRBV5-1	14	.	CASSPVDRVSEQYF	TGCGCCAGCAGCCCGGTCGACAGGGTATCCGAGCAGTACTTC
TRBJ1-5	TRBD1	TRBV28	18	.	CASNTYSGGSGSNQPQHF	TGTGCCAGCAACACCTACTCAGGGGGCAGTGGAAGCAATCAGCCCCAGCATTTT
TRBJ2-1	.	TRBV19	14	.	CASSSEGGPNEQFF	TGTGCCAGTAGTTCGGAGGGGGGGCCCAATGAGCAGTTCTTC
TRBJ2-7	TRBD1	TRBV28	14	.	CASSLAGGGYEQYF	TGTGCCAGCAGTTTAGCAGGGGGCGGTTACGAGCAGTACTTC
TRBJ2-6	.	TRBV9	14	.	CASSALVGANVLTF	TGTGCCAGCAGCGCCTTAGTTGGGGCCAACGTCCTGACTTTC
TRBJ2-7	TRBD1	TRBV4-1	15	.	CASSQGRGHPYEQYF	TGCGCCAGCAGCCAAGGTAGGGGGCACCCCTACGAGCAGTACTTC
TRBJ2-1	.	TRBV13	14	.	CASSGKPPYNEQFF	TGTGCCAGCTCTGGGAAACCCCCCTACAATGAGCAGTTCTTC
TRBJ1-3	.	TRBV11-2	16	.	CASSLDGRSFGNTIYF	TGTGCCAGCAGCTTAGACGGCCGGTCCTTTGGAAACACCATATATTTT
TRBJ1-2	.	TRBV7-6	15	.	CASSLDLTGSGGYTF	TGTGCCAGCAGCTTAGATTTGACGGGGTCTGGTGGCTACACCTTC
TRBJ2-7	TRBD2	TRBV7-9	14	.	CASSPSGAFSEQYF	TGTGCCAGCAGCCCCAGCGGGGCTTTCTCCGAGCAGTACTTC
TRBJ2-7	TRBD2	TRBV4-1	14	once	CASSQGGTGGEQYF	TGCGCCAGCAGCCAAGGCGGGACCGGGGGGGAGCAGTACTTC
TRBJ2-3	.	TRBV7-3	14	.	CASSLLGGPDTQYF	TGTGCCAGCAGCTTACTTGGGGGGCCAGATACGCAGTATTTT
TRBJ1-2	.	TRBV7-9	15	few	CASTNSRVAEDGYTF	TGTGCCAGCACCAATTCCAGGGTGGCTGAAGATGGCTACACCTTC
TRBJ2-1	.	TRBV29-1	10	.	CSVDLNEQFF	TGCAGCGTGGACCTTAATGAGCAGTTCTTC
TRBJ2-3	TRBD2	TRBV9	16	few	CASSVGAGGVADTQYF	TGTGCCAGCAGCGTAGGAGCGGGGGGAGTGGCAGATACGCAGTATTTT
TRBJ1-4	.	TRBV25-1	12	.	CASSDLNEKLFF	TGTGCCAGCAGTGACCTGAATGAAAAACTGTTTTTT
TRBJ2-1	TRBD1	TRBV4-1	14	.	CASSLTGGSNEQFF	TGCGCCAGCAGCCTCACAGGGGGGAGTAATGAGCAGTTCTTC
TRBJ2-1	TRBD1	TRBV9	15	once	CASSTGGLYYNEQFF	TGTGCCAGCAGCACAGGGGGCCTCTACTACAATGAGCAGTTCTTC
TRBJ2-3	.	TRBV5-1	15	.	CASSLYRTTTDTQYF	TGCGCCAGCAGCTTGTATCGGACTACCACAGATACGCAGTATTTT
TRBJ2-1	.	TRBV28	15	.	CASSAGTPDYNEQFF	TGTGCCAGCAGTGCCGGAACGCCGGACTACAATGAGCAGTTCTTC
TRBJ2-7	.	TRBV27	14	.	CASSWSSDSYEQYF	TGTGCCAGCAGTTGGAGTAGCGACTCCTACGAGCAGTACTTC
TRBJ2-5	TRBD2	TRBV9	14	once	CASSLTSGEETQYF	TGTGCCAGCAGCCTGACTAGCGGGGAAGAGACCCAGTACTTC
TRBJ2-7	.	TRBV9	14	.	CASSSGQTTYEQYF	TGTGCCAGCAGCTCCGGACAGACTACCTACGAGCAGTACTTC
TRBJ2-1	.	TRBV5-4	11	.	CASSLGSEQFF	TGTGCCAGCAGCTTGGGCTCTGAGCAGTTCTTC
TRBJ1-4	TRBD1	TRBV6-5	16	.	CASSFSDRGRNEKLFF	TGTGCCAGCAGTTTTTCCGACAGGGGGCGGAATGAAAAACTGTTTTTT
TRBJ2-2	TRBD2	TRBV7-9	19	.	CASSLGGLAEWGNTGELFF	TGTGCCAGCAGCTTAGGTGGACTAGCGGAGTGGGGGAACACCGGGGAGCTGTTTTTT
TRBJ2-2	TRBD1	TRBV5-1	20	.	CASSSRTFPRDRENTGELFF	TGCGCCAGCAGCTCCCGAACCTTTCCACGGGACAGGGAGAACACCGGGGAGCTGTTTTTT
TRBJ1-5	.	TRBV4-3	15	.	CASSPDSYSNQPQHF	TGCGCCAGCAGCCCCGACAGCTATAGCAATCAGCCCCAGCATTTT
TRBJ1-2	.	TRBV10-3	12	.	CAAEGEGYGYTF	TGTGCCGCGGAAGGGGAGGGGTATGGCTACACCTTC
TRBJ1-3	.	TRBV19	10	.	CATHGNTIYF	TGTGCTACCCATGGAAACACCATATATTTT
TRBJ1-4	.	TRBV4-1	16	.	CASSQEELYPNEKLFF	TGCGCCAGCAGCCAAGAGGAGCTGTATCCGAATGAAAAACTGTTTTTT
TRBJ1-1	.	TRBV19	14	.	CASSIQHRNTEAFF	TGTGCCAGTAGTATCCAGCACAGGAACACTGAAGCTTTCTTT
TRBJ1-2	TRBD1	TRBV15	15	.	CATSRDEGADYGYTF	TGTGCCACCAGCAGGGACGAGGGGGCGGACTATGGCTACACCTTC
TRBJ1-1	.	TRBV19	12	.	CASLWGNTEAFF	TGTGCCAGTCTATGGGGGAACACTGAAGCTTTCTTT
TRBJ1-5	TRBD1	TRBV5-1	21	.	CASSWSIGPGQGLERNQPQHF	TGCGCCAGCAGCTGGAGTATAGGTCCGGGACAGGGCCTTGAACGCAATCAGCCCCAGCATTTT
TRBJ1-5	.	TRBV7-9	14	.	CASSLAGGNQPQHF	TGTGCCAGCAGCTTAGCGGGGGGCAATCAGCCCCAGCATTTT
TRBJ1-1	.	TRBV27	13	.	CASSLNGSPEAFF	TGTGCCAGCAGTTTAAATGGTAGTCCTGAAGCTTTCTTT
TRBJ2-1	.	TRBV28	14	.	CASSLIVTSNEQFF	TGTGCCAGCAGTTTAATTGTCACAAGCAATGAGCAGTTCTTC
TRBJ1-2	.	TRBV28	14	.	CASRTQGLGNGYTF	TGTGCCAGCAGGACCCAAGGGTTAGGGAATGGCTACACCTTC